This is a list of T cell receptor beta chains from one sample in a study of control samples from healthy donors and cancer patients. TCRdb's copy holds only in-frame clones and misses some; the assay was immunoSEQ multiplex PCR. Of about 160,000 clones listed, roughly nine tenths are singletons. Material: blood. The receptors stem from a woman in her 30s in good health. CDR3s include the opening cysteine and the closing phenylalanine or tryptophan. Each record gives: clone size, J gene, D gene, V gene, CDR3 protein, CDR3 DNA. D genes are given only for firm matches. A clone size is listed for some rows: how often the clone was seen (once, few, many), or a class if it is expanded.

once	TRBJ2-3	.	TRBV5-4	CASSYLQGTITDTQYF	TGTGCCAGCAGCTACCTACAGGGAACCATTACAGATACGCAGTATTTT
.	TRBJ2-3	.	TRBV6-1	CASSEVMPDTQYF	TGTGCCAGCAGTGAAGTAATGCCAGATACGCAGTATTTT
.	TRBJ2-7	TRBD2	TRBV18	CASSPPRGAGAREQYF	TGTGCCAGCTCACCACCGCGTGGTGCGGGAGCTCGCGAGCAGTACTTC
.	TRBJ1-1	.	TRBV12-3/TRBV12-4	CASSLGENTEAFF	TGTGCCAGCAGTTTAGGGGAAAACACTGAAGCTTTCTTT
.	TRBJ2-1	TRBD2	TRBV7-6	CASSSGLAGLYNEQFF	TGTGCCAGCAGCTCGGGACTAGCGGGGCTCTACAATGAGCAGTTCTTC
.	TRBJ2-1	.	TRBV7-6	CASSLTPGQNSYNEQFF	TGTGCCAGCAGCTTAACTCCCGGGCAAAACTCCTACAATGAGCAGTTCTTC
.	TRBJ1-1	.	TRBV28	CASTINRGLKNTEAFF	TGTGCCAGCACCATAAATAGGGGTTTGAAGAACACTGAAGCTTTCTTT
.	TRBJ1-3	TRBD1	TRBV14	CASSQAGTGVSGNTIYF	TGTGCCAGCAGCCAGGCCGGGACAGGGGTTTCTGGAAACACCATATATTTT
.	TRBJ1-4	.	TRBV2	CASTMGGDEKLFF	TGTGCCAGCACTATGGGGGGGGATGAAAAACTGTTTTTT
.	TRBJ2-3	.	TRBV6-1	CASSDRDTQYF	TGTGCCAGCAGTGACAGGGATACGCAGTATTTT
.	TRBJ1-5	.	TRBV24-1	CATSAGVGNQPQHF	TGTGCCACCAGTGCCGGGGTCGGCAATCAGCCCCAGCATTTT
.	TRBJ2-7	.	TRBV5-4	CASSLGDDDEQYF	TGTGCCAGCAGCTTGGGAGACGACGACGAGCAGTACTTC
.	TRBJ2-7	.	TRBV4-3	CASSQDVGAYEQYF	TGCGCCAGCAGCCAAGATGTGGGAGCCTACGAGCAGTACTTC
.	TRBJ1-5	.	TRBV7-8	CASSQAPNSNQPQHF	TGTGCCAGCTCTCAGGCTCCTAATAGCAATCAGCCCCAGCATTTT
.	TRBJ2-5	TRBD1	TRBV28	CASSLLGQLLSSDQETQYF	TGTGCCAGCAGTTTATTGGGACAGTTGCTTTCTTCGGACCAAGAGACCCAGTACTTC
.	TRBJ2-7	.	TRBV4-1	CASSQESSSSYEQYF	TGCGCCAGCAGCCAAGAAAGTAGCAGCTCCTACGAGCAGTACTTC
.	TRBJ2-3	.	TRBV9	CASSPRRAGGTDTQYF	TGTGCCAGCAGCCCCCGTCGGGCGGGTGGCACAGATACGCAGTATTTT
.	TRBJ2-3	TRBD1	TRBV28	CASSLWPLTGVGGTDTQYF	TGTGCCAGCAGTTTATGGCCTTTGACAGGGGTCGGGGGCACAGATACGCAGTATTTT
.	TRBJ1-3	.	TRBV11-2	CASSRPGSGNTIYF	TGTGCCAGCAGCCGTCCAGGGAGCGGAAACACCATATATTTT
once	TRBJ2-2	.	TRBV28	CASSPGYGASGELFF	TGTGCCAGCAGTCCAGGGTACGGGGCGTCCGGGGAGCTGTTTTTT
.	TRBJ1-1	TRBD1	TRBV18	CASSYDRGTEAFF	TGTGCCAGCTCATACGACAGGGGCACTGAAGCTTTCTTT
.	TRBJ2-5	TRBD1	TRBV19	CASSNTGDTQETQYF	TGTGCCAGTAGTAATACAGGGGACACCCAAGAGACCCAGTACTTC
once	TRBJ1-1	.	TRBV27	CASSLIGGYTEAFF	TGTGCCAGCAGTTTAATCGGCGGCTACACTGAAGCTTTCTTT
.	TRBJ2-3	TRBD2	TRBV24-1	CATSDFGGEGRLTDTQYF	TGTGCCACCAGTGATTTTGGGGGGGAGGGAAGATTGACAGATACGCAGTATTTT
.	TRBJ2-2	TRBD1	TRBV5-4	CASSLPGQGLTGELFF	TGTGCCAGCAGCTTGCCGGGACAGGGCCTCACCGGGGAGCTGTTTTTT
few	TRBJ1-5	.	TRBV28	CASSILEGTSKPQHF	TGTGCCAGCAGTATCCTCGAGGGGACTAGCAAGCCCCAGCATTTT
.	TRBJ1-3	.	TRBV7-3	CASSLTSGDGNTIYF	TGTGCCAGCAGCTTAACGTCAGGGGACGGAAACACCATATATTTT
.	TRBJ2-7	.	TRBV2	CASSGALRDVSYEQYF	TGTGCCAGCAGTGGAGCCCTAAGGGACGTCTCCTACGAGCAGTACTTC
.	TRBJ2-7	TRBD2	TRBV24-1	CATSDAGTSGSYEQYF	TGTGCCACCAGTGATGCCGGGACTAGCGGGAGCTACGAGCAGTACTTC
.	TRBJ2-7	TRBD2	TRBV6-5	CASSYSRLAGNEQYF	TGTGCCAGCAGTTACTCGAGACTAGCGGGAAACGAGCAGTACTTC
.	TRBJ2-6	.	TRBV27	CASSHWTVSGANVLTF	TGTGCCAGCAGTCATTGGACGGTGTCTGGGGCCAACGTCCTGACTTTC
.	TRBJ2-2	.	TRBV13	CATTALMSFGELFF	TGTGCCACCACAGCCCTTATGAGTTTCGGGGAGCTGTTTTTT
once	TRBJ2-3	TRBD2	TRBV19	CAPTGPPPFREGRGDTQYF	TGTGCTCCCACGGGGCCCCCCCCCTTTCGGGAGGGCAGGGGAGATACGCAGTATTTT
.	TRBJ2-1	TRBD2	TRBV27	CASSPHRWASGSSYNEQFF	TGTGCCAGCAGTCCACATCGGTGGGCTAGCGGGAGCTCCTACAATGAGCAGTTCTTC
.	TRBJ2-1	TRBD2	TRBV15	CATGSGRINEQFF	TGTGCCACCGGTAGCGGGAGGATAAATGAGCAGTTCTTC
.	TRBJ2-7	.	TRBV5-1	CASSRAYTGYGEQYF	TGCGCCAGCAGCCGAGCCTACACAGGGTACGGCGAGCAGTACTTC
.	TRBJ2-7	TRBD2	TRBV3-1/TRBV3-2	CASSPRGLADYEQYF	TGTGCCAGCAGCCCCCGGGGACTAGCCGACTACGAGCAGTACTTC
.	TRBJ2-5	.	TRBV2	CASSEDVGEETQYF	TGTGCCAGCAGTGAGGACGTCGGCGAAGAGACCCAGTACTTC
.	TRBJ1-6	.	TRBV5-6	CASSLQIGSPLHF	TGTGCCAGCAGCTTGCAAATAGGCTCACCCCTCCACTTT
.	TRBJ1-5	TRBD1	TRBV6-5	CASSQRTGRTPQHF	TGTGCCAGCAGTCAAAGGACAGGGCGGACGCCCCAGCATTTT
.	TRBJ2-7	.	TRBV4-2	CASSQRDEESYEQYF	TGTGCCAGCAGCCAAAGGGACGAGGAGTCCTACGAGCAGTACTTC
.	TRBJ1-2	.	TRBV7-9	CASSLAGRGEDGYTF	TGTGCCAGCAGCTTAGCAGGCAGGGGTGAGGATGGCTACACCTTC